This T cell receptor beta chain was identified during a study of shared T cell receptors in the human thymus. This clone has just a few counts. CDR3 size: 14 residues. The germline V gene has CDR1 ENHRY and CDR2 SYGVKD. V was clipped by 3 bases and J by 1 base; unmatched bases: 3. Method: immunoSEQ multiplex PCR; TCRdb's copy keeps in-frame clones and lacks some. Of hundreds of thousands of clones listed, 80% to 90% are singletons. These same data were also listed under a study on human thymus T cells. That report adds: Thymus tissue for the work was resected from patients undergoing corrective heart surgery. Biased V and J segment usage appeared in thymus and peripheral blood.

Sequences were obtained from thymocytes. The TCR was taken from a boy under two years old with a congenital heart defect. The rearrangement joins TRBV10-3 to TRBJ2-7, with TRBD1 identical over 7 bases. For the CDR3, the DNA is TGTGCCATCAGTGACGGGACAGTTTCCTACGAGCAGTACTTC. Translated, it gives CAISDGTVSYEQYF.